Below are 2 T cell receptor beta chains sequenced from a single sample in a study of T cell responses to AZD1222 COVID-19 vaccine listed by TCRdb under 2021. The time point label, read with the paper, signifies: baseline before first vaccination. Receptor libraries were prepared by the immunoSEQ multiplex PCR assay. What TCRdb holds here is the immuneACCESS table cut down to in-frame rearrangements. Part of the clones is not present; checked against another copy, under half of the missing clones reflect an unresolved V gene, and the others are unexplained. In this sample the table shows about 140,000 clones, roughly 90% of which occur a single time. Of the sample, 3.1% falls within the top ten clones. The input for sequencing was peripheral blood, taken on day 0 of AZD1222 vaccination. The receptors derive from an adult in good health.

This clone has more than one count but fewer than ten. The chain recombines TRBV6-6 with TRBJ1-3; no reliable D call. Per germline, CDR1 MNHNY and CDR2 SVGAGI (reference sequence). This CDR3 is built from 15 residues. Trimming removed 8 bases from V and 4 bases from J, with 18 bases in between. This CDR3 is CASGRHSRPGNTIYF. In nucleotides, the CDR3 is TGTGCCAGCGGCCGACACAGCCGTCCAGGAAACACCATATATTTT.

The genes are TRBV2 and TRBJ2-1; D not certain. CDR3 length: 17 amino acids. V lost 10 bases, J lost 0 bases, and 22 bases lay in between. Germline values: CDR1 SNHLY, CDR2 FYNNEI. The CDR3 nucleotides are TGTGCCACCCTGCCATTCCCTGAGCGCGACTCCTACAATGAGCAGTTCTTC. It encodes CATLPFPERDSYNEQFF.